This TCR beta chain was sequenced during a study of T-cell memory formation after mild COVID-19. Study at large: The two donors had largely donor-specific TCR clusters. Overall study results and limits: Some clones that responded turned up in pre-infection memory, which suggests that cross-reactive memory joined in. Shrinking CD4+ clones were chiefly CM and EM; CD8+ ones were chiefly EMRA. From day 15 to 85, contracting clones were balanced between CD4 and CD8, whereas later expanders leaned toward CD4+.

Only a few counts were recorded for this clonotype. Its antigen is undetermined. TCRdb re-called the 5' RACE reads through MiXCR, storing one row per CDR3 protein. Of 580,000 or so distinct CDR3 sequences detected, 17% appear once; the ten largest clones hold about 8.6%. The clonotype originates from an adult woman who had mild COVID-19 (a few samples of this study predate the infection). Cell type and time point are not known. The sequencing sample was made of PBMCs or a T cell subset sorted from them (not recorded which).

CDR3 nucleotide sequence: TGTGCCAGCAGTTCTGATTTCGGAACAGATAATTCACCCCTCCACTTT. It codes for CASSSDFGTDNSPLHF. The V call is TRBV5-6, the J call TRBJ1-6; no clear D gene. Germline values: CDR1 SGHDT, CDR2 YYEEEE. This CDR3 is 16 amino acids long. V was cut by 5 bases and J by 5 bases, with 17 bases left in between. The full variable domain, in which reference TRBV5-6 and TRBJ1-6 provide the parts outside the CDR3, is DAGVTQSPTHLIKTRGQQVTLRCSPKSGHDTVSWYQQALGQGPQFIFQYYEEEERQRGNFPDRFSGHQFPNYSSELNVNALLLGDSALYLCASSSDFGTDNSPLHFGNGTRLTVT.